This T cell receptor beta chain was sequenced during a study of T cell repertoires in cytomegalovirus infection. Study in general: From public TCR beta signatures came an indication of both CMV infection and matching HLA type. Study-level points and caveats: Clonotypes of TCR beta that were HLA-C-restricted and CMV-specific dominated the ex vivo response. Carriers of CMV plus the relevant HLA were identified by cumulative public TCR beta family frequency.

MiXCR was run by TCRdb on the reads, yielding one entry per CDR3 protein. The table has some 150,000 distinct CDR3 sequences, roughly 6% seen once; the top ten hold about a sixth. This clonotype was recorded many times. As yet, its antigen is unknown. The length of the CDR3 is 13 residues. Trimming took off 5 bases at V and 4 bases at J, with 11 bases between the two ends. Germline CDR1 SGHTA, CDR2 FQGNSA. This receptor was identified in a human donor in good health (CMV status not recorded). Some clones in this sample may be carry-over from other donors' samples. The sample comprised PBMCs. The chain employs TRBV7-2 and TRBJ1-1, with D possibly TRBD1 on 5 matching bases. The CDR3 sequence: CASSPPQGTEAFF. Here the CDR3 DNA reads TGTGCCAGCAGCCCCCCGCAGGGCACTGAAGCTTTCTTT.